One T cell receptor beta chain is described in this entry. Participant age was roughly 18 to 95 years, and participants resided in fewer than 30 US areas. Authors' methods: Amplification of reference gene primers was used by the study to estimate nucleated cell counts. Profiled with immunoSEQ multiplex PCR; TCRdb holds only in-frame clones, not every one. Clone size and the V and J calls come from that table; the DNA yielded D and trimming. The sample consists of 200,000 to 300,000 clones, about 90% of them appearing once. These data come from a study of blood T cell repertoires in COVID-19. Study summary: The United States, Italy and Spain provided the acute and convalescent COVID-19 samples. T cells, B-cell-depleted T cells, or PBMCs supplied cDNA or gDNA.

V was cut by 2 bases and J by 0 bases, with 13 bases left in between. Germline-derived CDR1 and CDR2 are SQVTM and ANQGSEA. This CDR3 spans 15 amino acids. The sample comprised PBMCs or T cells enriched from blood (not recorded which). The receptor was isolated from a woman between 40 and 55 years old with acute COVID-19. This sequence joins TRBV29-1 and TRBJ1-2; a weak D match, TRBD1 (5 bases). Written as DNA, the CDR3 is TGCAGCGTTGAACACGGCAGGGTTACTAACTATGGCTACACCTTC. This translates into CSVEHGRVTNYGYTF. The whole variable domain, remainder taken from reference TRBV29-1 and TRBJ1-2, is SAVISQKPSRDICQRGTSLTIQCQVDSQVTMMFWYRQQPGQSLTLIATANQGSEATYESGFVIDKFPISRPNLTFSTLTVSNMSPEDSSIYLCSVEHGRVTNYGYTFGSGTRLTVV.